This TCR beta chain stems from a study of CXCR3-negative and CXCR3-positive naive CD8 T cells. TRB cDNA libraries were made by UMI-labeled 5' RACE. TCRdb processed the 5' RACE reads again and assigns one entry to each CDR3 protein, with no DNA. Here the sample table reports tens of thousands of distinct CDR3 sequences. The material sequenced was naive CXCR3- CD8+ T cells from blood. Described subset: CD45RO-CCR7+CD27+CD95- naive CD8+ T cells lacking CXCR3 (TNR3-). This clonotype was sampled from a human donor in good health. Some clones in this sample may be carry-over from other donors' samples.

The chain's CDR3 is CSVGGTPDNEQFF. J is TRBJ2-1 and V is TRBV29-1. The germline gives CDR1 SQVTM, CDR2 ANQGSEA. This CDR3 region has 13 residues.